This TCR beta chain derives from a study of shared clonotypes between healthy human individuals. This CDR3 region has 17 residues. In germline, CDR1 is GTSNPN, CDR2 SVGIG (reference sequence). J was trimmed by 5 bases and V by 4 bases; bases with no gene match: 18. This clone was counted between two and nine times. Antigen unknown. Source study methods: Owing to the provision of junction-only sequences devoid of quality scores by immunoSEQ, filtering differed. TCRdb's copy holds only in-frame clones and misses some; the assay was immunoSEQ multiplex PCR. Clonal size and the V and J genes are those of that table, whereas D and trimming came from the DNA. The table shows more than 2 million clones, with approximately 96% occurring only once. Findings of the study overall: Estimated clonotype richness was generally higher in naive than memory subsets. Non-shared clonotypes were found to have lower generation probabilities than the clonotypes that were shared by all four of the sorted-subset donors.

The J gene is TRBJ2-7, the V gene TRBV30, with 9 bases that match TRBD2. Source material: naive CD4+ T cells sorted from blood. Regarding subset: CD45RA+ positively selected. This sequence originates from a young man in good health. CDR3 amino acids: CAWTQTFRREGRNEQYF. CDR3 bases: TGTGCCTGGACCCAGACTTTTAGGCGGGAGGGCAGGAACGAGCAGTACTTC.